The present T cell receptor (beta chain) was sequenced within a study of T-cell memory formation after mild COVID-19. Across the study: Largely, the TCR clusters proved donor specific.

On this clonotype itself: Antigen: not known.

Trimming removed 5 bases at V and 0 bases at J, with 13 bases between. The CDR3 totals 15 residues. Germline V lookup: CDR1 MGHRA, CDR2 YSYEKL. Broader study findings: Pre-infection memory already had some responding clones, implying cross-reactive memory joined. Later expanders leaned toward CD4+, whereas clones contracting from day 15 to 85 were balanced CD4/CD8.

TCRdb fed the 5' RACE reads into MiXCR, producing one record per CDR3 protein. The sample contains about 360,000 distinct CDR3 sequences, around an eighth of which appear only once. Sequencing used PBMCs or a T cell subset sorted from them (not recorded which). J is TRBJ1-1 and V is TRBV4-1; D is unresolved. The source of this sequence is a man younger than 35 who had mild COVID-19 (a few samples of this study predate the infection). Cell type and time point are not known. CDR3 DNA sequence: TGCGCCAGCAGCGGGTTTTTAAAACTGAACACTGAAGCTTTCTTT. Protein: CASSGFLKLNTEAFF.